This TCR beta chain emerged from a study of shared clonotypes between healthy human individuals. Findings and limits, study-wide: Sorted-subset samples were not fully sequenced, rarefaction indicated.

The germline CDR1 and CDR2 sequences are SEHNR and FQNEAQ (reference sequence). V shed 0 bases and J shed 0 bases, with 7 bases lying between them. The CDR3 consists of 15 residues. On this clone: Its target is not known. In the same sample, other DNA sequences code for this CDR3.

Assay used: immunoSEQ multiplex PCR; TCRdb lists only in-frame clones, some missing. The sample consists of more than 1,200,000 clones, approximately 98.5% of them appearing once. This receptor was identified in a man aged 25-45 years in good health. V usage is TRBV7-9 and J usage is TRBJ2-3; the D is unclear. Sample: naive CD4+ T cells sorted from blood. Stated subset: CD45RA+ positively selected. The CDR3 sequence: CASSLAGRSTDTQYF. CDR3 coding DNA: TGTGCCAGCAGCTTAGCCGGGCGGAGCACAGATACGCAGTATTTT. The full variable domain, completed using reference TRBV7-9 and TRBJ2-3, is DTGVSQNPRHKITKRGQNVTFRCDPISEHNRLYWYRQTLGQGPEFLTYFQNEAQLEKSRLLSDRFSAERPKGSFSTLEIQRTEQGDSAMYLCASSLAGRSTDTQYFGPGTRLTVL.